Sequencing of this T cell receptor (beta chain) was carried out in a study of blood T cell repertoires in COVID-19. Study details: Collection of acute and convalescent COVID-19 samples took place in the United States, Italy and Spain.

Repertoires were generated with immunoSEQ multiplex PCR, while TCRdb's copy carries only in-frame clones and drops some. The sample yields 150,000 to 200,000 clones, 89% seen once. The source of this sequence is a young woman who had recovered from COVID-19. Sequencing used PBMCs or T cells enriched from blood (not recorded which).

DNA of the CDR3: TGTGCCAGCAGCTCTCCACTCGAAGCTTTCTTT. This translates into CASSSPLEAFF. This rearrangement joins TRBV5-6 to TRBJ1-1; D is uncertain. Germline CDR1 and CDR2: SGHDT and YYEEEE. The V end was cut by 3 bases, the J end by 8 bases, with 8 bases between. The CDR3 sequence is 11 residues long.